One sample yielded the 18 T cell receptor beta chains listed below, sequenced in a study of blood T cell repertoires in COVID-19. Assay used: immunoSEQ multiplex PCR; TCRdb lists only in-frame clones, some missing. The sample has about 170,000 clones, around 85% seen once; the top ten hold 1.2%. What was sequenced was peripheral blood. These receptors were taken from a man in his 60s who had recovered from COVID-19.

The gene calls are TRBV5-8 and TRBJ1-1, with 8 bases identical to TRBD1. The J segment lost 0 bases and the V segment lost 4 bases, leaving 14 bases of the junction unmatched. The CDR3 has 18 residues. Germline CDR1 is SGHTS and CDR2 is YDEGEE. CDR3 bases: TGTGCCAGCAGCCGTACTTTCGGGACAGGTCACATGAACACTGAAGCTTTCTTT. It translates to CASSRTFGTGHMNTEAFF. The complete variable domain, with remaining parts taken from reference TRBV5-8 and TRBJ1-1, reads EAGVTQSPTHLIKTRGQQATLRCSPISGHTSVYWYQQALGLGLQFLLWYDEGEERNRGNFPPRFSGRQFPNYSSELNVNALELEDSALYLCASSRTFGTGHMNTEAFFGQGTRLTVV.

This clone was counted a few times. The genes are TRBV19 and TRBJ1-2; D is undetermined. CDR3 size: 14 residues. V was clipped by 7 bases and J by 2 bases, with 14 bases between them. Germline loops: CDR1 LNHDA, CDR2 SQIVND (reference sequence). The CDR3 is CASTRVNENYGYTF. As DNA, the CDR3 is TGTGCCAGTACCCGGGTCAACGAAAACTATGGCTACACCTTC.

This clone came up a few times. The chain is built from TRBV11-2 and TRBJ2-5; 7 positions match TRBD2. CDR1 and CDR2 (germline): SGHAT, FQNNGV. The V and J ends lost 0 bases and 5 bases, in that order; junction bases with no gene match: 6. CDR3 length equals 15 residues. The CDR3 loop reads CASSLETGGYETQYF. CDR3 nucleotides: TGTGCCAGCAGCTTAGAAACGGGGGGATATGAGACCCAGTACTTC.

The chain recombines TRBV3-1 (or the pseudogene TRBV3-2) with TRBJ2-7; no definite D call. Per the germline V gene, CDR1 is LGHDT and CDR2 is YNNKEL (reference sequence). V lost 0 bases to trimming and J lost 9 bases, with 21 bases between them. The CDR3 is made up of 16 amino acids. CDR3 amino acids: CASSQDPSRNEGVQYF. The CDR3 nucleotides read TGTGCCAGCAGCCAAGATCCTTCAAGGAACGAAGGAGTGCAGTACTTC.

As DNA, the CDR3 is TGTGCCAGCAGCCAAGAACTAGCGGGGGGATTTGACATTCAGTACTTC. This sequence encodes CASSQELAGGFDIQYF. J is TRBJ2-4 and V is TRBV4-2; 12 bases are a match to TRBD2. CDR3 length: 16 residues. The J segment lost 8 bases and the V segment lost 0 bases, leaving 5 bases of the junction unmatched. Germline assignment: CDR1 LGHNA and CDR2 YNFKEQ.

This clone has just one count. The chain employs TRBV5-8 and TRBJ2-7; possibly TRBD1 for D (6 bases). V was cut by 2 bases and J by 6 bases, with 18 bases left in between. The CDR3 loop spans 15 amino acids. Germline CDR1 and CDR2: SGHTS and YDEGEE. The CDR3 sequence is CASSLSIGGGREQYF. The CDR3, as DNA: TGTGCCAGCAGCTTATCTATTGGGGGCGGACGCGAGCAGTACTTC.

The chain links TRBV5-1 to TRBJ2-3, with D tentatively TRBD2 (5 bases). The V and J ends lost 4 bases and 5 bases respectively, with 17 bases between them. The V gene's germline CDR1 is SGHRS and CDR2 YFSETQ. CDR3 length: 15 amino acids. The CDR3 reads CASSAGLGSGDTQYF. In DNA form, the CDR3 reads TGCGCCAGCAGCGCCGGACTGGGATCGGGAGATACGCAGTATTTT. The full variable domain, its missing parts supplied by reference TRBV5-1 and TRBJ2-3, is KAGVTQTPRYLIKTRGQQVTLSCSPISGHRSVSWYQQTPGQGLQFLFEYFSETQRNKGNFPGRFSGRQFSNSRSEMNVSTLELGDSALYLCASSAGLGSGDTQYFGPGTRLTVL.

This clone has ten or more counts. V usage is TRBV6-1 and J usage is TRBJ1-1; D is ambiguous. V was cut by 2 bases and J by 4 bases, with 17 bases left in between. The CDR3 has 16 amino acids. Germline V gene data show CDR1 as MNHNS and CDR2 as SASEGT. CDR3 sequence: CASSELGGWSATEAFF. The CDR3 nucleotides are TGTGCCAGCAGTGAATTGGGAGGGTGGAGTGCCACTGAAGCTTTCTTT.

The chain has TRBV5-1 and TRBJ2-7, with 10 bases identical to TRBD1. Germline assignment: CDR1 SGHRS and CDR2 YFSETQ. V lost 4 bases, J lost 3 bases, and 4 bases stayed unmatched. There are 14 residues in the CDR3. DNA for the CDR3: TGCGCCAGCAGCGACCGGACAGGGGGCTACGAGCAGTACTTC. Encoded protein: CASSDRTGGYEQYF.

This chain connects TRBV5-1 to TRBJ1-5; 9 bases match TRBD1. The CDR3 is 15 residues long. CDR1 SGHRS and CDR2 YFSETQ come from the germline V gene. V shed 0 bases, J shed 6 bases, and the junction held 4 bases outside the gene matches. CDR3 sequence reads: CASSLAGQGSQPQHF. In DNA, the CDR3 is TGCGCCAGCAGCTTGGCGGGACAGGGAAGTCAGCCCCAGCATTTT.

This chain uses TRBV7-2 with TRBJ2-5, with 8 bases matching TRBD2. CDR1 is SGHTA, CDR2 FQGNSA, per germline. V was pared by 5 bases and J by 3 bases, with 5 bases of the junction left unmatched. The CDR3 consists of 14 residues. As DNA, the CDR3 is TGTGCCAGCAGCCTCAATAGCGGGGAAGAGACCCAGTACTTC. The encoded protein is CASSLNSGEETQYF.

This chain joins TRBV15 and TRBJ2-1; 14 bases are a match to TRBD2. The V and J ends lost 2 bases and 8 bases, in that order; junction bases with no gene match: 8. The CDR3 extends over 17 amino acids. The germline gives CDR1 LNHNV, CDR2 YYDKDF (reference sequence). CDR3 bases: TGTGCCACCAGCAGATCACCTAGACTAGCGGGGGGGGATGAGCAGTTCTTC. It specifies CATSRSPRLAGGDEQFF.

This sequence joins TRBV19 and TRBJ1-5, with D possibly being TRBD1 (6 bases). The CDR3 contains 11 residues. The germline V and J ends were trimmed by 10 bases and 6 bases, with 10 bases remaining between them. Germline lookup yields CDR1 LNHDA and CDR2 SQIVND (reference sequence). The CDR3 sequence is CAIGGSQPQHF. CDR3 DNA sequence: TGTGCCATAGGGGGATCTCAGCCCCAGCATTTT.

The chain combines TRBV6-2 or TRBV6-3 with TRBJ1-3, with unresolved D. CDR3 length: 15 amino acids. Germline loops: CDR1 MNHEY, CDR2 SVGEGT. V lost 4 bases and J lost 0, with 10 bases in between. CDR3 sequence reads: CASSWAGLSGNTIYF. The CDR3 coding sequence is TGTGCCAGCAGTTGGGCAGGACTCTCTGGAAACACCATATATTTT.

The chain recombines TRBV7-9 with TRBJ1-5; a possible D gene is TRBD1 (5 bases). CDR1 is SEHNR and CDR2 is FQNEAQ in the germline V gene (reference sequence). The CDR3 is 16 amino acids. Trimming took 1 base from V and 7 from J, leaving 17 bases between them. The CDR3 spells CASSLGTPGGGQPQHF. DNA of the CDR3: TGTGCCAGCAGCTTAGGAACGCCGGGGGGAGGACAGCCCCAGCATTTT.

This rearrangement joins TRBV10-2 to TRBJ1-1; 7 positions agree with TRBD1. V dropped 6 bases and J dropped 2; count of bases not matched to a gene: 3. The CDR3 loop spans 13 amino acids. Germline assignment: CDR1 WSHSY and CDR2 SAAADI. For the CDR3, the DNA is TGCGCCAGCAGGGGACAGATTAACACTGAAGCTTTCTTT. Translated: CASRGQINTEAFF.

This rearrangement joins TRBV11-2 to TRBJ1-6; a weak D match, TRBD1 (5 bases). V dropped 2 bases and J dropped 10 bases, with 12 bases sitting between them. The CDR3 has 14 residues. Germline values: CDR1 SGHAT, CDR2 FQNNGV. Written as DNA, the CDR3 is TGTGCCAGCAGCTTACCTCAGGGACTATCACCCCTCCACTTT. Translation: CASSLPQGLSPLHF.

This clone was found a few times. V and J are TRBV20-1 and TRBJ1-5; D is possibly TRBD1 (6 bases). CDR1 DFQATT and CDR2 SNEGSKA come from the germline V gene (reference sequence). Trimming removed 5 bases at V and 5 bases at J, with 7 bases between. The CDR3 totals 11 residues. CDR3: CSAHRDQPQHF. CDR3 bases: TGCAGTGCTCACAGGGATCAGCCCCAGCATTTT.